Each of the 3 T cell receptor beta chains below was sequenced from the same sample in a study of OX40 agonist ivuxolimab in advanced cancers. The repertoire was sequenced with immunoSEQ multiplex PCR; TCRdb's copy has only in-frame clones and lacks some. The table has about 19,000 clones, more than 60% seen once. The specimen comprised CD4+ or CD8+ T cells sorted from blood, sampled in a trial of the OX40 agonist ivuxolimab. These receptors came from an adult with an advanced solid tumor such as melanoma, head and neck, liver or kidney cancer.

The chain combines TRBV7-9 with TRBJ1-5; D is unresolved. V lost 0 bases to trimming and J lost 0 bases, with 9 bases between them. This CDR3 is 16 amino acids long. Germline loops: CDR1 SEHNR, CDR2 FQNEAQ (reference sequence). This CDR3 reads CASSLAGRDSNQPQHF. The CDR3 DNA sequence: TGTGCCAGCAGCTTAGCCGGGCGGGATAGCAATCAGCCCCAGCATTTT.

This sequence joins TRBV19 and TRBJ2-1; D is uncertain. The CDR3 is 14 residues long. CDR1 and CDR2 (germline): LNHDA, SQIVND (reference sequence). V shed 5 bases and J shed 3 bases, with 11 bases lying between them. CDR3 sequence (DNA): TGTGCCAGTAGTGTTCTTAGCAGCTACAATGAGCAGTTCTTC. This gives the protein CASSVLSSYNEQFF.

This chain joins TRBV10-1 and TRBJ2-1, with D maybe TRBD2 (6 bases). In germline, CDR1 is WNHNN, CDR2 SYGVQD (reference sequence). The CDR3 loop spans 14 amino acids. V lost 6 bases and J lost 8, with 17 bases in between. CDR3 sequence: CASSRDSSRDEQFF. The CDR3 DNA reads TGCGCCAGCAGCCGGGACTCCTCGCGCGATGAGCAGTTCTTC.